The 26 T cell receptor beta chains presented below share a single source sample, sequenced in a study of response to subunit inactivated influenza vaccine. One entry per CDR3 protein, called by TCRdb with MiXCR from the RT-PCR reads. The table lists over 800,000 distinct CDR3 sequences, 21% of them singletons. The source was PBMCs from blood, collected approximately 5 days after vaccination. Source of these receptors: a man in his fifties or sixties who received an inactivated influenza vaccine.

The J gene is TRBJ2-7, the V gene TRBV6-2 or TRBV6-3; D is possibly TRBD1 (5 bases). The germline V gene has CDR1 MNHEY and CDR2 SVGEGT. The V end was cut by 7 bases, the J end by 2 bases, with 18 bases between. The CDR3 length is 15 residues. The CDR3 region has the DNA TGTGCCAGCATCGAATGGGCAGGGCCCCCCTACGAGCAGTACTTC. Protein sequence: CASIEWAGPPYEQYF.

V gene TRBV4-3 combines with J gene TRBJ2-1, with TRBD2 identical over 12 bases. CDR1 and CDR2 from the germline V gene are LGHNA and YSLEER. The CDR3 sequence is 17 residues long. The trim removed 3 bases at V and 9 bases at J, leaving 12 bases unmatched. Here the CDR3 reads CASSQEPSGGAFGEQFF. Here the CDR3 DNA reads TGCGCCAGCAGCCAGGAACCTAGCGGGGGGGCCTTTGGTGAGCAGTTCTTC.

This clonotype was counted a few times. The chain combines TRBV6-2 or TRBV6-3 with TRBJ2-1, with TRBD2 identical over 14 bases. CDR3 length: 21 amino acids. Germline lookup yields CDR1 MNHEY and CDR2 SVGEGT. With V trimmed by 8 bases and J by 1 base, 19 bases remained unmatched. CDR3 sequence reads: CASCMSTWGLAGERSYNEQFF. The CDR3 coding sequence is TGTGCCAGCTGTATGTCGACCTGGGGACTAGCGGGAGAGAGGTCCTACAATGAGCAGTTCTTC.

This clonotype has only a few counts. The chain couples TRBV4-2 to TRBJ2-5; D is perhaps TRBD2 (5 bases). CDR3 length: 16 residues. V was cut by 4 bases and J by 5 bases, with 20 bases left in between. CDR1 is LGHNA, CDR2 YNFKEQ, per germline. The CDR3 DNA reads as TGTGCCAGCAGCCCCCTAGGACTCCTCGCAGATGAGACCCAGTACTTC. Amino acids: CASSPLGLLADETQYF.

The chain employs TRBV11-2 and TRBJ2-7, with D tentatively TRBD2 (5 bases). Germline values: CDR1 SGHAT, CDR2 FQNNGV. The CDR3 spans 15 residues. Trimming removed 1 base at V and 2 bases at J, with 12 bases between. The CDR3 is CASSLGSVPTYEQYF. The CDR3 DNA reads as TGTGCCAGCAGCTTAGGTAGCGTCCCGACCTACGAGCAGTACTTC.

In this sample, this clonotype turned up many times. In DNA, the CDR3 is TGTGCCAGCAGCTCCCGGACCTTTGCAGCGCAGTTCTTC. This encodes CASSSRTFAAQFF. V usage is TRBV7-3 and J usage is TRBJ2-1; no definite D call. V shed 4 bases and J shed 12 bases, with 16 bases lying between them. Germline-derived CDR1 and CDR2 are SGHTA and FQGTGA. This CDR3 comprises 13 residues.

This clonotype was seen a handful of times. The V and J genes are TRBV6-5 and TRBJ2-1; D might be TRBD2 (5 bases). V dropped 3 bases and J dropped 5 bases, with 8 bases sitting between them. This CDR3 has 13 amino acids. Germline V CDR1 and CDR2: MNHEY, SVGAGI. Here the CDR3 DNA reads TGTGCCAGCAGTTATTGGAGGCACAATGAGCAGTTCTTC. Its protein product is CASSYWRHNEQFF.

This clonotype has a handful of counts. The chain recombines TRBV5-1 with TRBJ2-1, with D possibly being TRBD1 or TRBD2 (8 bases each). This CDR3 region has 22 residues. V gave up 1 base and J gave up 5 bases, with 34 bases separating them. Per the germline V gene, CDR1 is SGHRS and CDR2 is YFSETQ. In nucleotides, the CDR3 is TGCGCCAGCAGCTTGCTAACGGACAGGGTTTACGTGCGGGAGGTAAAGGACAATGAGCAGTTCTTC. Translating it yields CASSLLTDRVYVREVKDNEQFF.

The table lists this clonotype with a few counts. The chain carries TRBV18 and TRBJ2-3; TRBD1 aligns across 12 bases. Per the germline V gene, CDR1 is KGHSH and CDR2 is LQKENI. This CDR3 has 16 residues. J was trimmed by 7 bases and V by 2 bases; bases with no gene match: 7. The CDR3, as DNA: TGTGCCAGCTCACCAACGGGACAGGGGGCTTCTTATACGCAGTATTTT. Encoded protein: CASSPTGQGASYTQYF.

V gene TRBV5-1 combines with J gene TRBJ2-2; tentative D call: TRBD1 (5 bases). The V and J ends lost 0 bases and 4 bases respectively, with 10 bases between them. The CDR3 is 15 residues long. The germline CDR1 and CDR2 sequences are SGHRS and YFSETQ. CDR3 sequence: CASSLDGRGTGELFF. The CDR3 DNA reads as TGCGCCAGCAGCTTGGACGGAAGGGGCACCGGGGAGCTGTTTTTT.

The chain employs TRBV12-3 or TRBV12-4 and TRBJ1-1, with 12 bases aligning to TRBD1. V lost 4 bases, J lost 5 bases, and 5 bases stayed unmatched. The CDR3 extends over 15 amino acids. CDR3 sequence: CASSSTGQGATEAFF. The CDR3 DNA follows: TGTGCCAGCAGTTCCACGGGACAGGGGGCAACTGAAGCTTTCTTT.

This clonotype was seen many times. J is TRBJ1-2 and V is TRBV10-3; 10 bases fit TRBD1. The CDR3 spans 15 residues. Germline V gene data show CDR1 as ENHRY and CDR2 as SYGVKD. The V segment lost 3 bases and the J segment 7 bases; nucleotides outside the gene matches: 8. This CDR3 is CAISEPGTGASGYTF. DNA for the CDR3: TGTGCCATCAGTGAACCCGGGACAGGGGCTTCTGGCTACACCTTC.

The rearrangement joins TRBV9 to TRBJ2-2; a weak D match, TRBD1 (5 bases). Germline assignment: CDR1 SGDLS and CDR2 YYNGEE. V lost 1 base and J lost 1, with 8 bases in between. The CDR3 extends over 15 amino acids. In nucleotides, the CDR3 is TGTGCCAGCAGCGTAACAACAGGGAACACCGGGGAGCTGTTTTTT. Amino acids: CASSVTTGNTGELFF. The variable domain in full, completed from reference TRBV9 and TRBJ2-2, reads DSGVTQTPKHLITATGQRVTLRCSPRSGDLSVYWYQQSLDQGLQFLIQYYNGEERAKGNILERFSAQQFPDLHSELNLSSLELGDSALYFCASSVTTGNTGELFFGEGSRLTVL.

A few counts support this clonotype. This chain joins TRBV5-1 and TRBJ2-5; a weak D match, TRBD2 (6 bases). Germline values: CDR1 SGHRS, CDR2 YFSETQ. Trimming removed 0 bases from V and 6 bases from J, with 12 bases in between. The CDR3 totals 14 residues. The CDR3 DNA is TGCGCCAGCAGCTTGGGGGGGGATCTGCAGACCCAGTACTTC. It yields the protein CASSLGGDLQTQYF.

The sample holds a few counts of this clonotype. The chain combines TRBV4-3 with TRBJ2-2; 10 bases are a match to TRBD2. The CDR3 contains 15 residues. The germline gives CDR1 LGHNA, CDR2 YSLEER. With V trimmed by 6 bases and J by 4 bases, 5 bases remained unmatched. The CDR3 spells CASSPSGSVTGELFF. CDR3 DNA: TGCGCCAGCAGTCCTAGCGGGAGCGTCACCGGGGAGCTGTTTTTT.

The sample holds many counts of this clonotype. The chain recombines TRBV7-6 with TRBJ2-2; TRBD2 agrees at 12 bases. The germline V gene encodes CDR1 SGHVS and CDR2 FNYEAQ. The CDR3 runs to 17 residues. Losses at the gene ends were 1 base for V and 4 bases for J; bases not matched to a gene: 4. CDR3 amino acids: CASSLVPGLAGTGELFF. The CDR3 coding sequence is TGTGCCAGCAGCTTAGTTCCGGGACTAGCGGGCACCGGGGAGCTGTTTTTT. Full variable domain (remainder filled in from reference TRBV7-6 and TRBJ2-2): GAGVSQSPRYKVTKRGQDVALRCDPISGHVSLYWYRQALGQGPEFLTYFNYEAQQDKSGLPNDRFSAERPEGSISTLTIQRTEQRDSAMYRCASSLVPGLAGTGELFFGEGSRLTVL.

The gene calls are TRBV27 and TRBJ2-2, with 12 bases fitting TRBD2. J lost 4 bases, V lost 6 bases, and 21 bases had no gene match. Germline assignment: CDR1 MNHEY and CDR2 SMNVEV (reference sequence). The CDR3 loop spans 21 amino acids. The CDR3 is CASRAAPGTGSTSGSTGELFF. The CDR3 nucleotides read TGTGCCAGCAGGGCGGCGCCCGGGACAGGGTCGACTAGCGGGAGCACCGGGGAGCTGTTTTTT.

The chain carries TRBV3-1 and TRBJ1-1; 10 positions match TRBD1. Germline lookup yields CDR1 LGHDT and CDR2 YNNKEL (reference sequence). The CDR3 length is 16 residues. The V gene end was trimmed by 3 bases and the J gene end by 2 bases; junction bases not matched to a gene: 6. In DNA, the CDR3 is TGTGCCAGCAGCCACCCCGGGACAGGGGTAAACACTGAAGCTTTCTTT. This encodes CASSHPGTGVNTEAFF.

The CDR3 region has the DNA TGTGCCAGCAGCTTCGAGTCCACTGAGCAGTTCTTC. Translation gives CASSFESTEQFF. The rearrangement links TRBV11-2 to TRBJ2-1; the D is unclear. The CDR3 runs 12 residues. Trimming removed 3 bases from V and 9 bases from J, with 9 bases in between. Looked up from germline, CDR1 is SGHAT and CDR2 is FQNNGV. The whole variable domain, remainder taken from reference TRBV11-2 and TRBJ2-1, is EAGVAQSPRYKIIEKRQSVAFWCNPISGHATLYWYQQILGQGPKLLIQFQNNGVVDDSQLPKDRFSAERLKGVDSTLKIQPAKLEDSAVYLCASSFESTEQFFGPGTRLTVL.

This clonotype has a count of ten or more. The CDR3: CASSLGQKNTEAFF. DNA of the CDR3: TGCGCCAGCAGCTTAGGACAGAAGAACACTGAAGCTTTCTTT. The chain uses TRBV5-1 and TRBJ1-1; D might be TRBD1 (6 bases). V was shortened by 2 bases and J by 1 base, with 9 bases between the two germline ends. The CDR3 is made up of 14 amino acids. The germline V gene has CDR1 SGHRS and CDR2 YFSETQ.

A few counts support this clonotype. The chain joins TRBV5-1 to TRBJ2-1, with unresolved D. Looked up from germline, CDR1 is SGHRS and CDR2 is YFSETQ. Deletions cut 0 bases from V and 5 bases from J, with 6 bases between. The CDR3 loop spans 13 amino acids. The CDR3 protein is CASSLVFDNEQFF. The CDR3 DNA reads TGCGCCAGCAGCTTGGTCTTCGACAATGAGCAGTTCTTC.

The CDR3 loop reads CASSLSGLWTYEQYF. Here the CDR3 DNA reads TGCGCCAGCAGCTTGAGCGGGTTATGGACCTACGAGCAGTACTTC. The chain joins TRBV5-1 to TRBJ2-7, with D maybe TRBD2 (6 bases). The germline V gene has CDR1 SGHRS and CDR2 YFSETQ. The CDR3 contains 15 residues. Trimming took off 1 base at V and 2 bases at J, with 13 bases between the two ends. Supplemented by reference TRBV5-1 and TRBJ2-7, the full variable domain reads KAGVTQTPRYLIKTRGQQVTLSCSPISGHRSVSWYQQTPGQGLQFLFEYFSETQRNKGNFPGRFSGRQFSNSRSEMNVSTLELGDSALYLCASSLSGLWTYEQYFGPGTRLTVT.

This clonotype was seen only a few times. The chain carries TRBV15 and TRBJ2-7; D remains unclear. V was cut by 5 bases and J by 3 bases, with 17 bases left in between. This CDR3 has 15 residues. The germline CDR1 and CDR2 sequences are LNHNV and YYDKDF (reference sequence). The CDR3 DNA reads TGTGCCACCAGCGCCAGGCTTAGTGGCTACTACGAGCAGTACTTC. It encodes CATSARLSGYYEQYF.

This clonotype has a handful of counts. A much larger clone differs from this one at a single base, so this may be a read error. V is TRBV7-8 and J is TRBJ1-1; D not resolved. This CDR3 comprises 13 residues. Germline values: CDR1 SGHVS, CDR2 FQNEAQ. In nucleotides, the CDR3 is TGTGCCAGCAGCTTACCGGGCCCAATTGAAGTTTTCTTT. This gives the protein CASSLPGPIEVFF.

This clonotype was counted at least ten times. The CDR3 sequence is CSASSSSYEQYF. In DNA, the CDR3 is TGCAGTGCTAGCTCCAGCTCCTACGAGCAGTACTTC. The V and J genes are TRBV20-1 and TRBJ2-7; D call uncertain. From germline, CDR1 is DFQATT and CDR2 SNEGSKA (reference sequence). V lost 3 bases and J 0 bases, leaving 6 bases between the germline ends. The CDR3 is made up of 12 amino acids.

J is TRBJ2-1 and V is TRBV4-3; D possibly uses TRBD1 or TRBD2 (5 bases each). Per germline, CDR1 LGHNA and CDR2 YSLEER. Trimming stripped 3 bases from V and 6 bases from J, with 18 bases between. The CDR3 sequence is 16 residues long. In DNA form, the CDR3 reads TGCGCCAGCAGCCATACGATGGGGGAATTTGGCAATGAGCAGTTCTTC. Its translation: CASSHTMGEFGNEQFF.